The 32 T cell receptor beta chains below were found in one sample sequenced in a study of T cell responses to AZD1222 COVID-19 vaccine (dated by TCRdb to 2020 to 2022). Libraries were constructed by the immunoSEQ multiplex PCR assay. The table was pulled from immuneACCESS by TCRdb, which kept in-frame rearrangements only. Such tables lose some clones; where checked, under half of the loss comes from unresolved V genes, and the rest has no known cause. The sample has over 95,000 clones on record, around 88% of them singletons. About 6% of the sample rests with the top ten. This sample's time point label indicates: about 28 days (+/-7) after the second vaccine dose. The input for sequencing was peripheral blood, taken 28 days after the second AZD1222 dose. These receptors came from an adult who received the AZD1222 COVID-19 vaccine.

This clone was counted a few times. The gene calls are TRBV27 and TRBJ2-3; possibly TRBD1 for D (6 bases). Between the trimmed V and J ends, which lost 6 bases and 3 bases, there was a span of 16 bases. This CDR3 region has 15 residues. Germline CDR1 and CDR2: MNHEY and SMNVEV (reference sequence). CDR3 DNA sequence: TGTGCCAGCAGCGTGGAGACAGGTGGGACAGATACGCAGTATTTT. This encodes CASSVETGGTDTQYF.

This sequence joins TRBV19 and TRBJ1-6, with 8 bases identical to TRBD1. The J segment lost 7 bases and the V segment lost 4 bases, leaving 6 bases of the junction unmatched. The germline CDR1 and CDR2 sequences are LNHDA and SQIVND (reference sequence). The CDR3 consists of 15 residues. In DNA, the CDR3 is TGTGCCAGTAGTACGGGACAGGCTCCCAATTCACCCCTCCACTTT. Its translation: CASSTGQAPNSPLHF.

This chain connects TRBV6-2 or TRBV6-3 to TRBJ1-3; D possibly corresponds to TRBD1 (6 bases). The CDR3 loop spans 15 amino acids. The V end was cut by 2 bases, the J end by 4 bases, with 12 bases between. From germline, CDR1 is MNHEY and CDR2 SVGEGT. The CDR3 protein is CASSYGQLPGNTIYF. CDR3 bases: TGTGCCAGCAGTTACGGACAGCTGCCAGGAAACACCATATATTTT.

The V and J genes are TRBV7-2 and TRBJ2-3; D might be TRBD2 (6 bases). The V end was cut by 1 base, the J end by 7 bases, with 12 bases between. CDR1 is SGHTA, CDR2 FQGNSA, per germline. The CDR3 has 14 amino acids. CDR3 bases: TGTGCCAGCAGCTTAGGCGGGGAATTGAATACGCAGTATTTT. It translates to CASSLGGELNTQYF.

CDR3 protein: CASRAGTTATEAFF. The CDR3 DNA follows: TGTGCCAGCAGAGCCGGGACAACGGCGACTGAAGCTTTCTTT. The genes are TRBV2 and TRBJ1-1; D is perhaps TRBD1 (6 bases). Between the trimmed V and J ends, which lost 6 bases and 5 bases, there was a span of 16 bases. The CDR3 totals 14 residues. The V gene's germline CDR1 is SNHLY and CDR2 FYNNEI.

V gene TRBV5-6 combines with J gene TRBJ1-2; TRBD1 might be the D (5 bases). V was cut by 3 bases and J by 1 base, with 13 bases left in between. The CDR3 totals 15 residues. CDR1 and CDR2 (germline): SGHDT, YYEEEE. This chain's CDR3 is CASSSGLYFNYGYTF. CDR3 coding DNA: TGTGCCAGCAGCTCGGGACTTTACTTTAACTATGGCTACACCTTC.

This clone has only one observation. CDR3 sequence: CASSLAGPYNEQFF. The CDR3 DNA sequence: TGTGCCAGCTCGCTAGCGGGGCCCTACAATGAGCAGTTCTTC. The V gene is TRBV18, the J gene TRBJ2-1; 9 bases align to TRBD2. The CDR3 has 14 amino acids. J lost 2 bases, V lost 6 bases, and 2 bases had no gene match. Germline V gives CDR1 KGHSH, CDR2 LQKENI.

The CDR3 protein is CASIQGGEETQYF. In nucleotides, the CDR3 is TGTGCCAGCATCCAGGGCGGGGAAGAGACCCAGTACTTC. V gene TRBV3-1 (or the pseudogene TRBV3-2) combines with J gene TRBJ2-5; maybe TRBD2 (6 bases). CDR1 and CDR2 from the germline V gene are LGHDT and YNNKEL (reference sequence). The V end lost 7 bases, the J end lost 3 bases, and 12 bases lay between the germline ends. The CDR3 sequence is 13 residues long.

This chain uses TRBV7-9 with TRBJ2-7; D ambiguous. Germline CDR1 is SEHNR and CDR2 is FQNEAQ (reference sequence). The CDR3 covers 11 residues. V was clipped by 6 bases and J by 7 bases, with 10 bases between them. As DNA, the CDR3 is TGTGCCAGCAGTCGAGGACCTGAGCAGTACTTC. This encodes CASSRGPEQYF.

This clone has a single count. The rearrangement links TRBV19 to TRBJ1-5; the D is unclear. The CDR3 has 13 residues. V dropped 2 bases and J dropped 8 bases, with 10 bases sitting between them. CDR1 is LNHDA and CDR2 is SQIVND in the germline V gene (reference sequence). The CDR3 DNA reads TGTGCCAGTAGTATATCGAGCGGGAAGCCCCAGCATTTT. Translating it yields CASSISSGKPQHF.

The chain links TRBV18 to TRBJ2-1; the match to TRBD1 covers 7 bases. CDR1 is KGHSH and CDR2 is LQKENI in the germline V gene. CDR3 length: 15 amino acids. V was clipped by 3 bases and J by 2 bases; unmatched bases: 4. DNA for the CDR3: TGTGCCAGCTCACCCCCCGGGACAGCCTACAATGAGCAGTTCTTC. Protein product: CASSPPGTAYNEQFF.

J is TRBJ1-1 and V is TRBV3-1 (or the pseudogene TRBV3-2), with D maybe TRBD1 (6 bases). CDR1 is LGHDT and CDR2 is YNNKEL in the germline V gene (reference sequence). The V gene lost 1 base and the J gene lost 4 bases, with 16 bases spanning the gap. CDR3 size: 16 residues. As DNA, the CDR3 is TGTGCCAGCAGCCAAGTGCTGGGGGGGCTGGGCACTGAAGCTTTCTTT. It is translated as CASSQVLGGLGTEAFF.

This rearrangement joins TRBV7-2 to TRBJ1-1; possibly TRBD1 for D (6 bases). The CDR3 extends over 13 amino acids. Germline CDR1 is SGHTA and CDR2 is FQGNSA. V was pared by 2 bases and J by 3 bases, with 7 bases between. The CDR3 coding sequence is TGTGCCAGCAGCTTACAGGGGTACACTGAAGCTTTCTTT. It specifies CASSLQGYTEAFF.

The rearrangement uses TRBV5-1 and TRBJ1-6; D is perhaps TRBD1 (5 bases). V lost 4 bases, J lost 7 bases, and 15 bases lay in between. Looked up from germline, CDR1 is SGHRS and CDR2 is YFSETQ. This CDR3 region has 15 residues. CDR3 sequence (DNA): TGCGCCAGCAGCCCACGGGGCGCCAGGAATTCACCCCTCCACTTT. Protein product: CASSPRGARNSPLHF.

The J gene is TRBJ2-3, the V gene TRBV7-9; 14 bases map to TRBD2. Trimming took 8 bases from V and 9 from J; bases not matched to a gene: 19. The CDR3 has 18 residues. Germline lookup yields CDR1 SEHNR and CDR2 FQNEAQ (reference sequence). CDR3 bases: TGTGCCAGCCGATCGACTGACGGGACTAGCGGGGGAAGGTGGACGCAGTATTTT. It encodes CASRSTDGTSGGRWTQYF.

V usage is TRBV4-1 and J usage is TRBJ1-2, with no clear D. Trimming shortened V by 2 bases and J by 5 bases, and 12 bases separated the two germline ends. The CDR3 has 14 residues. Germline V gene data show CDR1 as MGHRA and CDR2 as YSYEKL. CDR3 protein: CASSQPTESYGYTF. The CDR3 nucleotides read TGCGCCAGCAGCCAACCGACCGAGAGTTATGGCTACACCTTC.

The chain uses TRBV15 and TRBJ2-7, with D perhaps being TRBD1 or TRBD2 (5 bases each). This CDR3 region has 12 residues. Germline values: CDR1 LNHNV, CDR2 YYDKDF (reference sequence). V was cut by 11 bases and J by 7 bases, with 18 bases left in between. CDR3 sequence (DNA): TGTGCCGCCTCCGGGGCTGCTGGGGAGCAGTACTTC. It specifies CAASGAAGEQYF.

The rearrangement joins TRBV7-9 to TRBJ1-1; TRBD1 matches at 10 bases. Germline V lookup: CDR1 SEHNR, CDR2 FQNEAQ (reference sequence). This CDR3 is 14 amino acids long. With V trimmed by 5 bases and J by 2 bases, 2 bases remained unmatched. This CDR3 reads CASSGTGVNTEAFF. The DNA of the CDR3 is TGTGCCAGCAGCGGGACAGGGGTAAACACTGAAGCTTTCTTT.

V is TRBV6-2 or TRBV6-3 and J is TRBJ1-1, with D unresolved. The CDR3 consists of 14 residues. The germline V and J ends were trimmed by 0 bases and 0 bases, with 5 bases remaining between them. Per the germline V gene, CDR1 is MNHEY and CDR2 is SVGEGT. CDR3 nucleotide sequence: TGTGCCAGCAGTTACTCAGGGATGAACACTGAAGCTTTCTTT. It is translated as CASSYSGMNTEAFF.

V is TRBV9 and J is TRBJ1-2, with a tentative D call TRBD1 (5 bases). V shed 3 bases and J shed 1 base, with 16 bases lying between them. Germline V gives CDR1 SGDLS, CDR2 YYNGEE. CDR3 size: 16 residues. DNA for the CDR3: TGTGCCAGCAGCGGGCGTGGGGCAGCTAGTAACTATGGCTACACCTTC. It encodes CASSGRGAASNYGYTF.

Only one count was recorded for this clone. This sequence joins TRBV6-5 and TRBJ2-7; D remains ambiguous. The CDR3 spans 15 residues. CDR1 is MNHEY, CDR2 SVGAGI, per germline. V dropped 6 bases and J dropped 2 bases, with 17 bases sitting between them. CDR3 residues: CASRREVDRPYEQYF. The CDR3 DNA reads as TGTGCCAGCAGAAGGGAAGTAGACCGTCCCTACGAGCAGTACTTC.

The gene calls are TRBV4-2 and TRBJ1-3; TRBD1 is a possible D gene (6 bases). CDR3 size: 16 residues. Germline lookup yields CDR1 LGHNA and CDR2 YNFKEQ. V was shortened by 0 bases and J by 1 base, with 10 bases between the two germline ends. The CDR3 nucleotides read TGTGCCAGCAGCCAAGATTTTAGGGGGTCTGGAAACACCATATATTTT. Translating gives CASSQDFRGSGNTIYF.

The gene calls are TRBV9 and TRBJ1-4, with 7 bases identical to TRBD1. This CDR3 has 15 amino acids. With V trimmed by 0 bases and J by 10 bases, 9 bases remained unmatched. Germline-derived CDR1 and CDR2 are SGDLS and YYNGEE. CDR3 loop: CASSVEAQGHRKLFF. The CDR3 coding sequence is TGTGCCAGCAGCGTAGAGGCACAGGGGCATAGAAAACTGTTTTTT.

The CDR3 protein is CAISADLDGYGYTF. Here the CDR3 DNA reads TGTGCCATCAGTGCAGACCTCGATGGCTATGGCTACACCTTC. The V and J genes are TRBV10-3 and TRBJ1-2, with unresolved D. The length of the CDR3 is 14 residues. Per the germline V gene, CDR1 is ENHRY and CDR2 is SYGVKD. Trimming cost V 4 bases and J 4 bases, with 13 bases left between them.

This clone was recorded at least ten times. CDR3: CASRSDSAGNSPLHF. CDR3 coding DNA: TGTGCCAGCAGGTCGGACAGTGCCGGTAATTCACCCCTCCACTTT. The rearrangement uses TRBV14 and TRBJ1-6; a possible D gene is TRBD1 (6 bases). Trimming pared 6 bases from V and 6 bases from J, leaving 15 bases between. This CDR3 comprises 15 residues. In germline, CDR1 is SGHDN, CDR2 FVKESK. The whole variable domain, remainder taken from reference TRBV14 and TRBJ1-6, is EAGVTQFPSHSVIEKGQTVTLRCDPISGHDNLYWYRRVMGKEIKFLLHFVKESKQDESGMPNNRFLAERTGGTYSTLKVQPAELEDSGVYFCASRSDSAGNSPLHFGNGTRLTVT.

The V gene is TRBV10-3, the J gene TRBJ1-2, with TRBD1 as a possible D gene (5 bases). The CDR3 is 12 amino acids. V lost 10 bases, J lost 2 bases, and 11 bases lay in between. Per germline, CDR1 ENHRY and CDR2 SYGVKD. The DNA of the CDR3 is TGTGCCACCTCGACAGAGAACTATGGCTACACCTTC. It translates to CATSTENYGYTF.

This chain joins TRBV6-2 or TRBV6-3 and TRBJ2-1; a weak D match, TRBD1 (5 bases). The V and J ends lost 0 bases and 5 bases respectively, with 11 bases between them. CDR1 is MNHEY, CDR2 SVGEGT, per germline. The CDR3 spans 15 residues. The CDR3: CASSYSVQGNNEQFF. DNA of the CDR3: TGTGCCAGCAGTTACTCGGTTCAGGGAAACAATGAGCAGTTCTTC.

This rearrangement joins TRBV6-5 to TRBJ2-7, with 10 bases fitting TRBD1. Germline CDR1 MNHEY, CDR2 SVGAGI. This CDR3 region has 16 residues. V lost 0 bases to trimming and J lost 6 bases; unmatched junction nucleotides: 8. DNA for the CDR3: TGTGCCAGCAGTTACTCTAGGGGACAGGGGAGTCCCGAGCAGTACTTC. Its protein is CASSYSRGQGSPEQYF.

This rearrangement joins TRBV7-9 to TRBJ1-4, with D unclear. The CDR3 consists of 15 residues. CDR1 and CDR2 (germline): SEHNR, FQNEAQ (reference sequence). V was cut by 1 base and J by 4 bases, with 10 bases left in between. CDR3 region: CASSLVESDNEKLFF. The CDR3 bases are TGTGCCAGCAGCTTAGTTGAATCTGATAATGAAAAACTGTTTTTT.

The gene calls are TRBV4-1 and TRBJ1-3, with D unclear. The CDR3 contains 15 residues. V lost 0 bases and J lost 2, with 8 bases in between. Per the germline V gene, CDR1 is MGHRA and CDR2 is YSYEKL. This CDR3 reads CASSQDREAGNTIYF. CDR3 bases: TGCGCCAGCAGCCAAGACCGGGAGGCTGGAAACACCATATATTTT.

The V gene is TRBV19, the J gene TRBJ2-5; a possible D gene is TRBD1 (6 bases). V was clipped by 3 bases and J by 5 bases, with 19 bases between them. Germline lookup yields CDR1 LNHDA and CDR2 SQIVND (reference sequence). CDR3 length: 16 residues. The CDR3 region has the DNA TGTGCCAGTAGTATTATAGGTGGGGGCGGTCGGGAGACCCAGTACTTC. This translates into CASSIIGGGGRETQYF. Using reference TRBV19 and TRBJ2-5 for the parts outside the CDR3, the full variable domain is DGGITQSPKYLFRKEGQNVTLSCEQNLNHDAMYWYRQDPGQGLRLIYYSQIVNDFQKGDIAEGYSVSREKKESFPLTVTSAQKNPTAFYLCASSIIGGGGRETQYFGPGTRLLVL.

This clone appeared a single time. This chain joins TRBV6-6 and TRBJ2-3; 7 bases fit TRBD2. The CDR3 runs to 16 residues. Germline lookup yields CDR1 MNHNY and CDR2 SVGAGI (reference sequence). The V segment lost 1 base and the J segment 3 bases; nucleotides outside the gene matches: 7. The CDR3 is CASSYFSGGVTDTQYF. CDR3 bases: TGTGCCAGCAGTTACTTCTCGGGGGGAGTGACAGATACGCAGTATTTT.